This T cell receptor beta chain is drawn from a study of shared clonotypes between healthy human individuals (dated by TCRdb to about 2020). For context, the study as a whole: The cohort comprised a couple of women and three men aged 18 to 49 years. Different laboratories and diverse techniques were used to prepare libraries and sequence TCR repertoires, to increase sequencing depth and limit assay-specific biases. Leukapheresis yielded between about 0.94 and 9.5 billion PBMCs per donor. Per donor, three plates each were used for CD4 naive and CD4 memory, two for CD8 naive, and one for CD8 memory. To estimate repertoire size and how much clonotype sharing occurs between individuals, the study deeply sequenced the blood TCR repertoires of five healthy adults.

Donors were healthy HIV-negative adults with no recently reported acute infections or vaccinations. Every donor was a Caucasian adult living in Nashville, Tennessee, USA. CD4+ T cells were enriched through magnetic negative selection, after which naive cells were positively selected on CD45RA and the remaining negative fraction served as the memory subset. Blood was obtained by leukapheresis, after which PBMCs were separated by Ficoll-Histopaque density gradient centrifugation and cryopreserved in liquid nitrogen vapor phase. Purity and quantity of every magnetically sorted T cell population were checked by analytical flow cytometry. Genomic DNA was isolated from each sorted fraction and quantified by UV absorbance on a Nanodrop 2000c. The germline V gene encodes CDR1 ENHRY and CDR2 SYGVKD. The V end loses 7 bases and the J end loses 3 bases, and a stretch of 12 bases separates them. The CDR3 has 13 amino acids, counting the end cysteine and phenylalanine. Only the CDR3 DNA is retained, 39 bases long and in frame from the first base.

What the authors observed across the whole study: Sharing across a few donors was observed for roughly 5.4% of naive CD4, over 3% of naive CD8, over 2% of memory CD4, and roughly 0.43% of memory CD8 clonotypes. Because the study included a small number of donors, the genetic and exposure-history diversity represented was limited. Only blood was sampled, and tissue TCR repertoires likely differ from those in blood. Rarefaction of sorted-subset datasets indicated incomplete sequencing despite the large sequencing depth. Larger estimated clonotype richness was generally found for naive subsets than for memory subsets. Compared with non-shared clonotypes, clonotypes shared by all four sorted-subset donors had higher generation probabilities. Pairwise subsampling led to the expectation that sequencing depth would affect the degree of clonotype sharing among donors.

Notes on this clone: Its cognate antigen has yet to be identified. Base qualities are not recorded, but no much larger clone differs from it by a single base.

TCR CDR3 regions were amplified from genomic DNA by multiplex PCR using the deep immunoSEQ assay. Extracted genomic DNA from each cell subset was spread evenly across all wells of several immunoSEQ 96-well plates, with each plate serving as a replicate. Each replicate PCR for sorted subsets received about 0.2 ug genomic DNA, equal to tens of thousands of T cell genomes. Purified libraries were quantified with a Qubit 3.0 fluorometer, sized on a Bioanalyzer 2100, and re-quantified with the KAPA Library Quantification kit. Every immunoSEQ 96-well plate was sequenced on a separate single-read 150-cycle Illumina NextSeq 550 flow cell. In the source study's methods: Because the immunoSEQ output held only junctional sequences and lacked quality scores, the filtering could not match the filtering applied to full-length reads. To assign V/J genes and CDR3, sequences were annotated using PyIR, a Python wrapper for IgBLAST v1.9, with IMGT germline references. Any read was removed if the V/J assignment was weak (E-value above 1e-6), the CDR3 was missing, or the read contained stop codons, out-of-frame junctions, or ambiguous translated residues. V3J clonotypes were defined as sequences sharing an identical inferred V gene, J gene, and CDR3 amino acid sequence. The percentage overlap between two repertoires was calculated by dividing the number of shared unique clonotypes by the size of the smaller repertoire. Repertoire richness was assessed with RTK rarefaction, the Chao1 estimator, and Recon v2.1 estimates of unobserved clonotypes. Generation probabilities were computed with OLGA for all TCRbeta clonotypes obtained by the gDNA method from a handful of donors. The table was pulled from immuneACCESS by TCRdb, which kept in-frame rearrangements only. Such tables lose some clones; where checked, under half of the loss comes from unresolved V genes, and the rest has no known cause. V, J and clone size derive from that table, while D and trimming were established from the DNA sequence. The sample records millions of clones, around 90% of which are singletons. 0.14% of the sample is held by the ten biggest clonotypes.

This TCR was recovered from a man younger than 35 in good health. Sequencing was performed on naive CD4+ T cells sorted from blood. The cell subset or site label corresponds to: CD45RA+ positively selected. The chain is encoded by TRBV10-3 joined to TRBJ1-2, with the D gene uncertain. The DNA sequence reads TGTGCCATCACCAGCGGGAGCCACTATGGCTACACCTTC. It translates to CAITSGSHYGYTF.